This T cell receptor beta chain was sequenced for a study of T-cell memory formation after mild COVID-19. This clonotype appeared a few times. The germline V gene encodes CDR1 SGDLS and CDR2 YYNGEE. Trimming removed 4 bases at V and 6 bases at J, with 13 bases between. This CDR3 has 14 amino acids. MiXCR, run by TCRdb on the 5' RACE reads, gives a single entry per CDR3 protein. The table lists 470,000 or so distinct CDR3 sequences, approximately 18% of them singletons. The chain links TRBV9 to TRBJ2-2, with D unclear. The clonotype was recovered from an adult woman who had mild COVID-19 (a few samples of this study predate the infection). Cell type and time point are not known. Input material: PBMCs or a T cell subset sorted from them (not recorded which). The CDR3 bases are TGTGCCAGCAGCCATAGCATGGGCGCCGGGGAGCTGTTTTTT. Amino acid sequence: CASSHSMGAGELFF.